This entry features one TCR beta chain sequence. Its antigen is unidentified. The sample is drawn from a study of T cell responses to AZD1222 COVID-19 vaccine. Points from the study as a whole: Donors were mostly white British, more females; clonal diversity possibly underestimated.

Data came from immunoSEQ multiplex PCR; TCRdb stores just in-frame clones and leaves some out. The sample consists of 130,000 or so clones, 89% of them appearing once. With 5 bases removed from V and 0 bases from J, the gap between germline ends came to 10 bases. The CDR3 has 14 residues. The germline V gene has CDR1 MDHEN and CDR2 SYDVKM. This specimen consisted of peripheral blood, obtained on day 0 of AZD1222 vaccination. This TCR was sampled from an adult in good health. The rearrangement uses TRBV28 and TRBJ1-2; D unresolved. CDR3 sequence: CASSVGLPNYGYTF. The CDR3 DNA reads as TGTGCCAGCAGTGTAGGGCTTCCTAACTATGGCTACACCTTC.